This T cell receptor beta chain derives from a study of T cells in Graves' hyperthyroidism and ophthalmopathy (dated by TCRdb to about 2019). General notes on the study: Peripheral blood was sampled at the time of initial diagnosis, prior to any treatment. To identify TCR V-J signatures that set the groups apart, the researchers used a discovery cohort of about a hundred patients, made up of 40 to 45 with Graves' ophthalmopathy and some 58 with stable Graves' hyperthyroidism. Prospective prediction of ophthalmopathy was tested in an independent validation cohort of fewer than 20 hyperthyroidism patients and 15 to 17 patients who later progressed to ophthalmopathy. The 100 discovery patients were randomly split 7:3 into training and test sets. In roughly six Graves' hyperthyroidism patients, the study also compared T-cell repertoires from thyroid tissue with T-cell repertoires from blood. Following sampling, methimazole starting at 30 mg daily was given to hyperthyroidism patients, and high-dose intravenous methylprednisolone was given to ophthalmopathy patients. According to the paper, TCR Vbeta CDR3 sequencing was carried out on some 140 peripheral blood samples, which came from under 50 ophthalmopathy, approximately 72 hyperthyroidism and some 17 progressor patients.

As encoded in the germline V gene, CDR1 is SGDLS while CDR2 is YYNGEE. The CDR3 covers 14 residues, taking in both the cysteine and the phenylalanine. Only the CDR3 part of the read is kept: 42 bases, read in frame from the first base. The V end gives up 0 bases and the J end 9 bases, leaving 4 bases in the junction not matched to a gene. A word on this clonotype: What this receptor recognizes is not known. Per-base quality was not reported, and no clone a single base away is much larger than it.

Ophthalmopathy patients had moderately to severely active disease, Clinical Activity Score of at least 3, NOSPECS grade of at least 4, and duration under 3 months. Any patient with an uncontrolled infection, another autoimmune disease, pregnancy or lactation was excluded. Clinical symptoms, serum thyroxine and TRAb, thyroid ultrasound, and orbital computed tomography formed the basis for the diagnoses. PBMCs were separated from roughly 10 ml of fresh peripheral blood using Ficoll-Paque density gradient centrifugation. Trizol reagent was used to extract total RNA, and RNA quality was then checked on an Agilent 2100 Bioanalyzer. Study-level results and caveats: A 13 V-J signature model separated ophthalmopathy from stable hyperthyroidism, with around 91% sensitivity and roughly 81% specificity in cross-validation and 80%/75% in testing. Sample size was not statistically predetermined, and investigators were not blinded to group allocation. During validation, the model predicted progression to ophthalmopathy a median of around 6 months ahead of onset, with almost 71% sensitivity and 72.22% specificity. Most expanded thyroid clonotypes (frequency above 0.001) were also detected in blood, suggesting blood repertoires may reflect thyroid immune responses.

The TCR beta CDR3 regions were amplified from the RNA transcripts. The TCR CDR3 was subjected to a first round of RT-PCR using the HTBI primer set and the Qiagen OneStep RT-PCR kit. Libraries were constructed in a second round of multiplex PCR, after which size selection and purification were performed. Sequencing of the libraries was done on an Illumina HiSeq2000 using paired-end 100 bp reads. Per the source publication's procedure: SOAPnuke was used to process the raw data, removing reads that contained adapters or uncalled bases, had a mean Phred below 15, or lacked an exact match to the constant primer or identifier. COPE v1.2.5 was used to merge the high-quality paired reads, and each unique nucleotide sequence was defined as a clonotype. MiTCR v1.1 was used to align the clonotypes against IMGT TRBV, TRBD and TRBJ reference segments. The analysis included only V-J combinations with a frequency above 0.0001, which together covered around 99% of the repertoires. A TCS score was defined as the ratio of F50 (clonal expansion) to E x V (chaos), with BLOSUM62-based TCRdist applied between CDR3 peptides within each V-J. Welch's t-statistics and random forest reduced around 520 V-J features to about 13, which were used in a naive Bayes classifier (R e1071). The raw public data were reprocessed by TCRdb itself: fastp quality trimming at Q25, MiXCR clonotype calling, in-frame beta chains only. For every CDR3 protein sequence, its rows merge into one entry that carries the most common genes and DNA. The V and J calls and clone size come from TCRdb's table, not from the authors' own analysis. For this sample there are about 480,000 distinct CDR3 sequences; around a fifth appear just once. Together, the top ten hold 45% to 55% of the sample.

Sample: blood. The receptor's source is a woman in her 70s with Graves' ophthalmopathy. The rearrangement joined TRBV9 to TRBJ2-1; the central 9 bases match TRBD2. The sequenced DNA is TGTGCCAGCAGCGTAGCACTAGCGGGTCGTGAGCAGTTCTTC. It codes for CASSVALAGREQFF.